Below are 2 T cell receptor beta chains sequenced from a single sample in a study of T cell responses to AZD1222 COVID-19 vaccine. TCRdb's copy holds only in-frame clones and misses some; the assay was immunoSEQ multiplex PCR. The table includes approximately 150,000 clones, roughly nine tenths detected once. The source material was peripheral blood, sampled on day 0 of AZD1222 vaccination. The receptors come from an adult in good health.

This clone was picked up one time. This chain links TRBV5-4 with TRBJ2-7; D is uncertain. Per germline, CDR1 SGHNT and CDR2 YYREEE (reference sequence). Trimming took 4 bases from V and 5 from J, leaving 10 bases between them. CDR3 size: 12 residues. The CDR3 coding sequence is TGTGCCAGCAGCAATGCCCCGGACGAGCAGTACTTC. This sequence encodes CASSNAPDEQYF.

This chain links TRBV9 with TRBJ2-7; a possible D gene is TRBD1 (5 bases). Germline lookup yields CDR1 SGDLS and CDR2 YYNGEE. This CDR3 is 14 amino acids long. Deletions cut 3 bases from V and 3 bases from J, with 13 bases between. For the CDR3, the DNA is TGTGCCAGCAGCGCAGCAGACAGCAACTACGAGCAGTACTTC. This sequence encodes CASSAADSNYEQYF.